This T cell receptor beta chain was observed in a study of blood T cell repertoires in COVID-19. CDR3 length equals 15 residues. Deletions cut 6 bases from V and 3 bases from J, with 18 bases between. From germline, CDR1 is WSHSY and CDR2 SAAADI. Methods used by the authors: Reference gene primer amplification yielded estimated nucleated cell counts. TCRdb's copy holds only in-frame clones and misses some; the assay was immunoSEQ multiplex PCR. V, J and clone size reflect that table, while D and trimming were determined from the DNA. This sample has some 170,000 clones; around 83% occur once, and the top ten carry approximately 1%.

This chain joins TRBV10-2 and TRBJ2-7; weak D call: TRBD2 (6 bases). The sequenced sample was peripheral blood. The clonotype was recovered from a man in his forties with acute or convalescent COVID-19. The CDR3 DNA follows: TGCGCCAGCAGGGAGGGGAGGCAGGGAGGCTACGAGCAGTACTTC. Residues: CASREGRQGGYEQYF.